This T cell receptor (beta chain) was retrieved from a study of T cells in Graves' hyperthyroidism and ophthalmopathy. Regions amplified from RNA transcripts were the TCR beta CDR3 regions. The primer set for the first-round RT-PCR of the TCR CDR3 was HTBI. TCRdb analysed the multiplex PCR reads with MiXCR anew, one entry per CDR3 protein. The table records fewer than 300,000 distinct CDR3 sequences, 20% to 30% of them present only once. Ten or more counts support this clonotype. Every diagnosis used clinical symptoms, serum thyroxine and TRAb, thyroid ultrasound and orbital computed tomography. This CDR3 has 13 residues. Germline values: CDR1 KGHSH, CDR2 LQKENI. The V end was cut by 4 bases, the J end by 8 bases, with 12 bases between.

The chain couples TRBV18 to TRBJ2-4, with TRBD1 as a possible D gene (5 bases). This clonotype was obtained from a man aged 35 to 55 with Graves' hyperthyroidism that later progressed to Graves' ophthalmopathy. Sequencing used blood. Here the CDR3 reads CASSLRTGDIQYF. In DNA form, the CDR3 reads TGTGCCAGCTCACTCCGCACAGGCGACATTCAGTACTTC. The variable domain in full, with the rest retrieved from reference TRBV18 and TRBJ2-4, is NAGVMQNPRHLVRRRGQEARLRCSPMKGHSHVYWYRQLPEEGLKFMVYLQKENIIDESGMPKERFSAEFPKEGPSILRIQQVVRGDSAAYFCASSLRTGDIQYFGAGTRLSVL.